The T cell receptor beta chain under discussion was sequenced for a study of beta chain features in type 1 diabetes. Overall study: There was similarity between patients and healthy donors in age, gender and cell yields.

The V gene lost 0 bases and the J gene lost 8 bases, with 7 bases spanning the gap. Germline V lookup: CDR1 GTSNPN, CDR2 SVGIG (reference sequence). The CDR3 length is 11 residues. Study-wide results and caveats: Patients with Type 1 diabetes showed moderately but significantly shorter TCRB CDR3s in all four CD4+ subsets. The study found fewer insertions and more deletions at VDJ junctions in type 1 diabetes patients. Within the patient group, naive, central memory and Treg TCRB repertoires appeared more similar to each other than within healthy donors.

This clone was found a few times. No antigen is known for it. CD4+ naive, central memory, regulatory and stem cell-like memory cells were sorted via CD45RO/CCR7/CD25/CD127/CD95/CD27. The study reverse transcribed the entire isolated RNA, so it sequenced expressed TCRB transcripts. Only in-frame clones appear in the TCRdb table, and some are missing; sequencing was by immunoSEQ multiplex PCR. The table records 230,000 or so clones, roughly 17% of them present only once. The V call is TRBV30, the J call TRBJ1-2; D not resolved. The clonotype comes from a young man with type 1 diabetes. The sample taken for sequencing was naive CD4+ T cells from blood. CDR3 nucleotide sequence: TGTGCCTGGAGTGTACTCGTAGGCTACACCTTC. Protein: CAWSVLVGYTF.